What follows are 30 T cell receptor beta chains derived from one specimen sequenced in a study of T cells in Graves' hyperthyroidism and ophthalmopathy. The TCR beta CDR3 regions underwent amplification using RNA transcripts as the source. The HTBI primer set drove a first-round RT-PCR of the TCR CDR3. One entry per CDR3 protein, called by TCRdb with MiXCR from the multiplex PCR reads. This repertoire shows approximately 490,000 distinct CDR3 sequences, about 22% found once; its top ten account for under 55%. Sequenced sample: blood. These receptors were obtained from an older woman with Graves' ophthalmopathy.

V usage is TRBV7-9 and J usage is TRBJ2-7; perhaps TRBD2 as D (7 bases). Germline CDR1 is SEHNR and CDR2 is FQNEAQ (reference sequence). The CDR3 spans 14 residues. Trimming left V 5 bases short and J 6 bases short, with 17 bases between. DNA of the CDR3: TGTGCCAGCAGCCCCGGGGGGCGGGAGTCCGAGCAGTACTTC. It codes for CASSPGGRESEQYF.

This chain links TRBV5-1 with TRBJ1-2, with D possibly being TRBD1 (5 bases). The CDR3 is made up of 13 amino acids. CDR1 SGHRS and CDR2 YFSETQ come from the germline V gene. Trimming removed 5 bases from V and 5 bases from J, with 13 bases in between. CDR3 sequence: CASRSGVRYGYTF. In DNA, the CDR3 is TGCGCCAGCAGGTCGGGGGTCCGGTATGGCTACACCTTC. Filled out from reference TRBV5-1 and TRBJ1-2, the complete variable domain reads KAGVTQTPRYLIKTRGQQVTLSCSPISGHRSVSWYQQTPGQGLQFLFEYFSETQRNKGNFPGRFSGRQFSNSRSEMNVSTLELGDSALYLCASRSGVRYGYTFGSGTRLTVV.

CDR3 in amino acids: CASSQFRTSAQETQYF. The CDR3, as DNA: TGTGCCAGCAGCCAATTTAGGACTAGCGCCCAAGAGACCCAGTACTTC. The chain is built from TRBV3-1 and TRBJ2-5; 9 bases align to TRBD2. Germline lookup yields CDR1 LGHDT and CDR2 YNNKEL (reference sequence). The CDR3 loop spans 16 amino acids. Trimming took 2 bases from V and 1 from J; bases not matched to a gene: 5.

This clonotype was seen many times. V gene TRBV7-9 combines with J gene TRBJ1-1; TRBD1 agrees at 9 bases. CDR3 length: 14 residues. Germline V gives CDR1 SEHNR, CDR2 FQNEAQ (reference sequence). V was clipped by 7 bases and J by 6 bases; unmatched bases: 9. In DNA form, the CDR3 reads TGTGCCAGCACTCTAACGGGACAGGGCGCTGAAGCTTTCTTT. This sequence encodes CASTLTGQGAEAFF.

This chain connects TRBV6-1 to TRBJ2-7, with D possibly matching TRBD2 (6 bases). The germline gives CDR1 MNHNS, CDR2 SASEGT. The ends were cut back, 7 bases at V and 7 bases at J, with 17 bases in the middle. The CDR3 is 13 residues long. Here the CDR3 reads CASTRSVGGEQYF. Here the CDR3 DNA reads TGTGCCAGCACAAGAAGTGTAGGAGGGGAGCAGTACTTC.

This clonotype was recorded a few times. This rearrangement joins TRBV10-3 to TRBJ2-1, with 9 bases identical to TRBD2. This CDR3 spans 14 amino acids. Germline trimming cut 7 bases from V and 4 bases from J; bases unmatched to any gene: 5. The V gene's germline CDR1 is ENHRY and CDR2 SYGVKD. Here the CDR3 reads CAIMSTSGYNEQFF. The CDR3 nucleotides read TGTGCCATCATGTCGACTAGCGGATACAATGAGCAGTTCTTC.

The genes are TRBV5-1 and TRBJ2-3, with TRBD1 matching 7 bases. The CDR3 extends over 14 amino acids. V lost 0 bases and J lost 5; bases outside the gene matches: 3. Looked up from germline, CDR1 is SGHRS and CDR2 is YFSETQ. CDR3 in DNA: TGCGCCAGCAGCTTGGGGACAGGTAAAGATACGCAGTATTTT. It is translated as CASSLGTGKDTQYF.

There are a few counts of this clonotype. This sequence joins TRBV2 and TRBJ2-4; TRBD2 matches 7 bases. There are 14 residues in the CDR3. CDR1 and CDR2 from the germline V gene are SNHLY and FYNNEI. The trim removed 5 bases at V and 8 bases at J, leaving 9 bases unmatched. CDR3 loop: CASSREGREDIQYF. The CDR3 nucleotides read TGTGCCAGCAGTAGGGAGGGGCGAGAGGACATTCAGTACTTC.

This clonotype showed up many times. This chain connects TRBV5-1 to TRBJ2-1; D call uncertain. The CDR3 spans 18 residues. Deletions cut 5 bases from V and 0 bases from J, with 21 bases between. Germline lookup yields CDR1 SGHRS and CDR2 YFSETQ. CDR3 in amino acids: CASRRLDASFSSYNEQFF. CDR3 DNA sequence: TGCGCCAGCAGAAGACTTGACGCCAGCTTCAGCTCCTACAATGAGCAGTTCTTC.

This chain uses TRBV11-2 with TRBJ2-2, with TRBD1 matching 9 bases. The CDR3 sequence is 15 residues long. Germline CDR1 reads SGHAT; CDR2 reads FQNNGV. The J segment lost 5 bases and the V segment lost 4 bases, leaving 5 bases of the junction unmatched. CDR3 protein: CASSSETGGTGELFF. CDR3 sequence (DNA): TGTGCCAGCAGCTCCGAGACAGGGGGGACCGGGGAGCTGTTTTTT.

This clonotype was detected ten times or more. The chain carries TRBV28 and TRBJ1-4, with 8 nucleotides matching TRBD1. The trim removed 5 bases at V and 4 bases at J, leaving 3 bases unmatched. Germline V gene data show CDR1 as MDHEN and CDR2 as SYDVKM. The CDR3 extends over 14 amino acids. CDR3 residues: CASSGQGLNEKLFF. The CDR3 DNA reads TGTGCCAGCAGTGGACAGGGTCTTAATGAAAAACTGTTTTTT.

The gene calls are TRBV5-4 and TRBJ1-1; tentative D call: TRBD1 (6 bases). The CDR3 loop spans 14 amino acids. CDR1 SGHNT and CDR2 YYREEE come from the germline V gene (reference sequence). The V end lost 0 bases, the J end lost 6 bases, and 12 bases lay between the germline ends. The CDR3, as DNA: TGTGCCAGCAGCTTGGCTGGGGGCCCTTCTGAAGCTTTCTTT. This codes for CASSLAGGPSEAFF.

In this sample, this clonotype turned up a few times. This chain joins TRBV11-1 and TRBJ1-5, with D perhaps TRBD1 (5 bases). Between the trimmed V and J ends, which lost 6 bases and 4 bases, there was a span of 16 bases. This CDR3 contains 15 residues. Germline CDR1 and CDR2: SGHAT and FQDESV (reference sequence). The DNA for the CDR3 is TGTGCCAGCAGTTATACTGGGGGGGATAATCAGCCCCAGCATTTT. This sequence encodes CASSYTGGDNQPQHF.

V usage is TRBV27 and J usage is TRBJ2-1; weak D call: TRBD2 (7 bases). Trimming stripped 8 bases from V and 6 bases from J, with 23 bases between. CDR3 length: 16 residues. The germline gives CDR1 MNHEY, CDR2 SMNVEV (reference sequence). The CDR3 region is CASRGWGGSGPNEQFF. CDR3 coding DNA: TGTGCCAGCCGGGGTTGGGGGGGCAGCGGACCCAATGAGCAGTTCTTC.

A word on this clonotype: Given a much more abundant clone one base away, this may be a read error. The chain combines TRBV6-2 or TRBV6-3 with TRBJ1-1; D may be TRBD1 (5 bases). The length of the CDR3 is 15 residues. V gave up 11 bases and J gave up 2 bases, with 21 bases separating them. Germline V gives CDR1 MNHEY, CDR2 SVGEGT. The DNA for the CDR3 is TGTGCCTCATCCCGCCAGTTTACAGGTAACACTGAAGCTTTCTTT. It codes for CASSRQFTGNTEAFF.

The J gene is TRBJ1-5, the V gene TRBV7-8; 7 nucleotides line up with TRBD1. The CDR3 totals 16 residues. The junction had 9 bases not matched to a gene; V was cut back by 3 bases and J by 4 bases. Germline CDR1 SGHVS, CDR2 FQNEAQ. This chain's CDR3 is CASSFGPGQLNQPQHF. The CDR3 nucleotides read TGTGCCAGCAGCTTTGGTCCGGGACAGCTAAATCAGCCCCAGCATTTT. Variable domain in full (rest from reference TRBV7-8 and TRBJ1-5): GAGVSQSPRYKVAKRGQDVALRCDPISGHVSLFWYQQALGQGPEFLTYFQNEAQLDKSGLPSDRFFAERPEGSVSTLKIQRTQQEDSAVYLCASSFGPGQLNQPQHFGDGTRLSIL.

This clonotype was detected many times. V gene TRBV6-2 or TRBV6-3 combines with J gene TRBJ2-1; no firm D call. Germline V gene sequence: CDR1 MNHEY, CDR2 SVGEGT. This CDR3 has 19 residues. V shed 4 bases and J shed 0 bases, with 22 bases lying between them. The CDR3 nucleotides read TGTGCCAGCAGTTCCCCCCTGACCTCAGACGGCTTCTCCTACAATGAGCAGTTCTTC. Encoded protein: CASSSPLTSDGFSYNEQFF.

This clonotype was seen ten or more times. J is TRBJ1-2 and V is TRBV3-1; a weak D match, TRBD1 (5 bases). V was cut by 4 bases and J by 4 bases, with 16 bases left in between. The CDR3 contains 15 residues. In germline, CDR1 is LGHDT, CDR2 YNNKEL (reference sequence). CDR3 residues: CASSRDSVGSYGYTF. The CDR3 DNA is TGTGCCAGCAGCCGCGACAGTGTGGGCAGCTATGGCTACACCTTC.

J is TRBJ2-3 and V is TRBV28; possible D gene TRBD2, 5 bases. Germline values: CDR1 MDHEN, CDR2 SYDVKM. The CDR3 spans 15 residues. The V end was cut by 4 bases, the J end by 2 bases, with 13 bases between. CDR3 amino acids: CASSSLGLVTDTQYF. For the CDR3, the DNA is TGTGCCAGCAGTTCACTAGGTTTAGTCACAGATACGCAGTATTTT.

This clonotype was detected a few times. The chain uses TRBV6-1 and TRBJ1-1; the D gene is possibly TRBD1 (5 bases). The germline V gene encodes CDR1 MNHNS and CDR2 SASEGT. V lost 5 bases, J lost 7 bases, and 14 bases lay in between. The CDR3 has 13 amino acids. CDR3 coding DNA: TGTGCCAGCAGTATTCGTGGGGGGTTTGAAGCTTTCTTT. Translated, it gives CASSIRGGFEAFF.

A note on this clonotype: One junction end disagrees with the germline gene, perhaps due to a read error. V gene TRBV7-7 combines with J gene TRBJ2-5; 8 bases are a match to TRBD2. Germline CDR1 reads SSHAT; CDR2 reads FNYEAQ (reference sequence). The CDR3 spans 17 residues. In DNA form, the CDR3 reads TGTGCTAGCAGCCGGTTTACGGGACTAGTCCGGGTAGAGACCCAGTACTTC. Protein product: CASSRFTGLVRVETQYF. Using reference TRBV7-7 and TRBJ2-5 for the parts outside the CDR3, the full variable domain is GAGVSQSPRYKVTKRGQDVTLRCDPISSHATLYWYQQALGQGPEFLTYFNYEAQPDKSGLPSDRFSAERPEGSISTLTIQRTEQRDSAMYRCASSRFTGLVRVETQYFGPGTRLLVL.

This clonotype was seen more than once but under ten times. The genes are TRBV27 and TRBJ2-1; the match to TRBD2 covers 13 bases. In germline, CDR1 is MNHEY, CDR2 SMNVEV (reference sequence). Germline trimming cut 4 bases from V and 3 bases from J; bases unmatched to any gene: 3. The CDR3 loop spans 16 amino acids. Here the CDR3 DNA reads TGTGCCAGCAGTTACAGGACTAGCGGGGGCTACAATGAGCAGTTCTTC. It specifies CASSYRTSGGYNEQFF.

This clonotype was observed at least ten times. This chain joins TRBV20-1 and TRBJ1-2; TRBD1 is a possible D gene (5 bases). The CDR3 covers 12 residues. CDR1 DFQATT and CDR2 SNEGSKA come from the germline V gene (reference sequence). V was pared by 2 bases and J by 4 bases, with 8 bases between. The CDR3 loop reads CSARKGSYGYTF. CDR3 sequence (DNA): TGCAGTGCTAGAAAGGGGAGCTATGGCTACACCTTC.

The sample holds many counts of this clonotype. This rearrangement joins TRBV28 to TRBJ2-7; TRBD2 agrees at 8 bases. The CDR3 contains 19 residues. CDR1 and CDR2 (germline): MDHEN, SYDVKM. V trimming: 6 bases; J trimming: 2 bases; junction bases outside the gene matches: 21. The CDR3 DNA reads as TGTGCCAGCAGCTCTCAGCGGGAGCGCCACATATCGGGGGCCTACGAGCAGTACTTC. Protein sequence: CASSSQRERHISGAYEQYF. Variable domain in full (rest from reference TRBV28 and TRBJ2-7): DVKVTQSSRYLVKRTGEKVFLECVQDMDHENMFWYRQDPGLGLRLIYFSYDVKMKEKGDIPEGYSVSREKKERFSLILESASTNQTSMYLCASSSQRERHISGAYEQYFGPGTRLTVT.

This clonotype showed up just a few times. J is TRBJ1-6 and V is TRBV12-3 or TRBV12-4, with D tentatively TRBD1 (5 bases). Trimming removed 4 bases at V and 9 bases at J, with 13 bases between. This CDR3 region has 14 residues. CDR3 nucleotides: TGTGCCAGCAGTTCCGGGGCCCCTGCTTCACCCCTCCACTTT. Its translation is CASSSGAPASPLHF.

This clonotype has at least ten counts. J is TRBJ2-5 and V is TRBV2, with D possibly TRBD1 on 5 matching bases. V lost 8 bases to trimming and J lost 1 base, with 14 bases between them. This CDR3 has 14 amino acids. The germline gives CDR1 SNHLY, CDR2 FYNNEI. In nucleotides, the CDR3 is TGTGCCAGCCGAGGACAACCCGTCCAAGAGACCCAGTACTTC. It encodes CASRGQPVQETQYF. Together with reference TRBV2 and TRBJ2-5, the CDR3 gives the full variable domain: EPEVTQTPSHQVTQMGQEVILRCVPISNHLYFYWYRQILGQKVEFLVSFYNNEISEKSEIFDDQFSVERPDGSNFTLKIRSTKLEDSAMYFCASRGQPVQETQYFGPGTRLLVL.

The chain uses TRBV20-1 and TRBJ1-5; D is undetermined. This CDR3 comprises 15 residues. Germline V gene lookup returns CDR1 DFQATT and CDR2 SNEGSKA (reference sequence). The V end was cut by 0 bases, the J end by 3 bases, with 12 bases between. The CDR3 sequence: CSARDPGSYNQPQHF. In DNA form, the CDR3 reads TGCAGTGCTAGAGATCCGGGAAGCTACAATCAGCCCCAGCATTTT.

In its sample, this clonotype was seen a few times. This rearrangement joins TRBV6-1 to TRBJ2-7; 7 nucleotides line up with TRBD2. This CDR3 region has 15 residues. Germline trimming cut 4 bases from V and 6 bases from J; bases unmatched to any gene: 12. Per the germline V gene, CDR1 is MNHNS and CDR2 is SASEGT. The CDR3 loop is CASSALADLAAEQYF. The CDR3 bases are TGTGCCAGCAGTGCCCTAGCGGACCTAGCGGCCGAGCAGTACTTC.

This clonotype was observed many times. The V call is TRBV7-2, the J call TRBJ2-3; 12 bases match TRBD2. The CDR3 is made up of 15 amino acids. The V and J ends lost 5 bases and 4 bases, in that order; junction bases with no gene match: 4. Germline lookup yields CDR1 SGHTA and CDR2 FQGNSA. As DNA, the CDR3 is TGTGCCAGCAGCCCTCGGACTAGCGGGGCAGATACGCAGTATTTT. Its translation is CASSPRTSGADTQYF. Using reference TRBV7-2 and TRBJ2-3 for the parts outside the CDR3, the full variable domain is GAGVSQSPSNKVTEKGKDVELRCDPISGHTALYWYRQSLGQGLEFLIYFQGNSAPDKSGLPSDRFSAERTGGSVSTLTIQRTQQEDSAVYLCASSPRTSGADTQYFGPGTRLTVL.

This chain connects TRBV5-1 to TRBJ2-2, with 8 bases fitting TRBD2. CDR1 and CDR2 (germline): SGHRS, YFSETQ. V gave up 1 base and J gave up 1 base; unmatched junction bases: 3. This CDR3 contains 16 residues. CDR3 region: CASSLLLAENTGELFF. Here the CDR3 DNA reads TGCGCCAGCAGCTTGTTACTAGCGGAGAACACCGGGGAGCTGTTTTTT.